This entry lists 13 T cell receptor beta chains sequenced from one sample in a study of T cell changes during pregnancy in multiple sclerosis. Measured with immunoSEQ multiplex PCR; TCRdb has only the in-frame clones, and not every one. The sample records 70,000 to 90,000 clones, over 80% being singletons. The sequenced sample was PBMCs, obtained in the first trimester of pregnancy. These receptors were collected from a female donor in good health, serving as a control in a pregnancy study. Some clones in this sample may be carry-over from other donors' samples.

This sequence joins TRBV5-1 and TRBJ2-7; D unresolved. The CDR3 spans 11 residues. Germline V gene lookup returns CDR1 SGHRS and CDR2 YFSETQ. Deletions cut 0 bases from V and 10 bases from J, with 8 bases between. The CDR3 here is CASSLGAGQYF. The CDR3, as DNA: TGCGCCAGCAGCTTGGGGGCAGGCCAGTACTTC.

The chain uses TRBV29-1 and TRBJ2-2, with no clear D. Germline V gene lookup returns CDR1 SQVTM and CDR2 ANQGSEA. With 1 base removed from V and 6 bases from J, the gap between germline ends came to 18 bases. The CDR3 has 16 amino acids. The CDR3 loop is CSVEAESHPPAGELFF. CDR3 sequence (DNA): TGCAGCGTTGAAGCCGAGAGCCACCCACCGGCCGGGGAGCTGTTTTTT.

The gene calls are TRBV12-5 and TRBJ2-3; D call uncertain. CDR3 length: 13 residues. V was pared by 2 bases and J by 2 bases, with 5 bases between. CDR1 and CDR2 (germline): LGHNT, FRNRAP. The CDR3 protein is CASGLQVTDTQYF. DNA of the CDR3: TGTGCTAGTGGTTTGCAGGTCACAGATACGCAGTATTTT.

The chain is built from TRBV28 and TRBJ2-2; D ambiguous. V was shortened by 2 bases and J by 3 bases, with 7 bases between the two germline ends. Germline V lookup: CDR1 MDHEN, CDR2 SYDVKM. CDR3 size: 14 residues. CDR3 nucleotide sequence: TGTGCCAGCAGTTTAAGCCCATACACCGGGGAGCTGTTTTTT. Encoded protein: CASSLSPYTGELFF. The whole variable domain, remainder taken from reference TRBV28 and TRBJ2-2, is DVKVTQSSRYLVKRTGEKVFLECVQDMDHENMFWYRQDPGLGLRLIYFSYDVKMKEKGDIPEGYSVSREKKERFSLILESASTNQTSMYLCASSLSPYTGELFFGEGSRLTVL.

V usage is TRBV27 and J usage is TRBJ1-4, with 9 bases matching TRBD1. In germline, CDR1 is MNHEY, CDR2 SMNVEV (reference sequence). The CDR3 spans 13 residues. Trimming cost V 9 bases and J 6 bases; bases outside gene matches: 5. DNA for the CDR3: TGTGCCAGACTCCGGGACAGGGATGAAAAACTGTTTTTT. This sequence encodes CARLRDRDEKLFF.

The J gene is TRBJ1-3, the V gene TRBV5-1; D perhaps matches TRBD1 (5 bases). CDR1 is SGHRS, CDR2 YFSETQ, per germline. Trimming took off 4 bases at V and 8 bases at J, with 19 bases between the two ends. This CDR3 has 15 residues. CDR3 DNA sequence: TGCGCCAGCAGCCCTGCGGGGCGGGCTATCGACACCATATATTTT. This sequence encodes CASSPAGRAIDTIYF.

The chain carries TRBV9 and TRBJ1-1; TRBD1 matches at 7 bases. The ends lost 3 bases at V and 9 bases at J; junction bases unmatched: 14. In germline, CDR1 is SGDLS, CDR2 YYNGEE. CDR3 size: 15 residues. This CDR3 is CASSAETGRVFKAFF. The DNA of the CDR3 is TGTGCCAGCAGCGCCGAGACAGGGAGAGTTTTTAAAGCTTTCTTT.

This chain uses TRBV2 with TRBJ1-5; 10 bases are shared with TRBD1. Germline V gives CDR1 SNHLY, CDR2 FYNNEI. Trimming took 4 bases from V and 7 from J; bases not matched to a gene: 4. The CDR3 totals 14 residues. The CDR3 reads CASSGGTGEQPQHF. In nucleotides, the CDR3 is TGTGCCAGCAGTGGGGGGACAGGGGAACAGCCCCAGCATTTT.

The chain recombines TRBV14 with TRBJ2-1; D call uncertain. The CDR3 extends over 17 amino acids. Germline V CDR1 and CDR2: SGHDN, FVKESK. Trimming removed 4 bases from V and 9 bases from J, with 25 bases in between. The DNA of the CDR3 is TGTGCCAGCAGCCCCAAGGTCTCATCGGCGGCGCGCGGTGAGCAGTTCTTC. As protein: CASSPKVSSAARGEQFF.

The chain links TRBV6-5 to TRBJ2-1; possibly TRBD2 for D (5 bases). The CDR3 loop spans 14 amino acids. V lost 5 bases, J lost 2 bases, and 10 bases lay in between. CDR1 and CDR2 (germline): MNHEY, SVGAGI. The CDR3 reads CASSGLTTYNEQFF. The CDR3 bases are TGTGCCAGCAGTGGACTTACGACCTACAATGAGCAGTTCTTC.

Written as DNA, the CDR3 is TGTGCCTGGAGTGAGCTCTTCGGGAGGGCCGGCGGGGAGCTGTTTTTT. Translation: CAWSELFGRAGGELFF. This chain joins TRBV30 and TRBJ2-2; 8 bases match TRBD2. From germline, CDR1 is GTSNPN and CDR2 SVGIG (reference sequence). The CDR3 contains 16 residues. J was trimmed by 7 bases and V by 1 base; bases with no gene match: 11.

The chain recombines TRBV7-7 with TRBJ2-3; TRBD2 is a possible D gene (5 bases). Germline V gene sequence: CDR1 SSHAT, CDR2 FNYEAQ (reference sequence). The CDR3 consists of 14 residues. V was pared by 3 bases and J by 2 bases, with 9 bases between. This chain's CDR3 is CASSFGVFTDTQYF. CDR3 DNA sequence: TGTGCCAGCAGCTTCGGGGTATTCACAGATACGCAGTATTTT.

This chain links TRBV10-2 with TRBJ1-2; TRBD1 is a possible D gene (6 bases). This CDR3 has 13 amino acids. V was shortened by 4 bases and J by 7 bases, with 13 bases between the two germline ends. The germline V gene encodes CDR1 WSHSY and CDR2 SAAADI. The CDR3 loop reads CASSVGAGRGYTF. In DNA form, the CDR3 reads TGCGCCAGCAGTGTGGGGGCAGGCCGTGGCTACACCTTC.